This TCR beta chain originates from a study of technical replicates of blood from a handful of donors. CDR3 length: 14 residues. Trimming left V 0 bases short and J 1 base short, with 6 bases between. Germline assignment: CDR1 MNHEY and CDR2 SVGAGI. The table came from immunoSEQ multiplex PCR; TCRdb's copy has only in-frame clones and leaves some out. The table has more than 65,000 clones, roughly 95% seen once. Material: T cells isolated from PBMCs. The TCR sequence derives from a human donor in good health. V usage is TRBV6-5 and J usage is TRBJ1-1, with D perhaps matching TRBD1 (5 bases). The CDR3 loop is CASSYSQGNTEAFF. For the CDR3, the DNA is TGTGCCAGCAGTTACTCGCAGGGGAACACTGAAGCTTTCTTT.